The T cell receptor (beta chain) described here comes from a study of shared clonotypes between healthy human individuals. Concerning this clone itself: As yet, its antigen is unknown.

CDR1 LNHNV and CDR2 YYDKDF come from the germline V gene (reference sequence). The CDR3 contains 16 residues. Trimming shortened V by 0 bases and J by 1 base, and 11 bases separated the two germline ends. All participating donors were Caucasian adults from Nashville, Tennessee. The table came from immunoSEQ multiplex PCR; TCRdb's copy has only in-frame clones and leaves some out. This table has roughly 1,100,000 clones, roughly 80% appearing once. Study findings and constraints: On the whole, naive subsets had larger estimated richness than memory subsets had. The study found lower generation probabilities in non-shared clonotypes than in those shared by all four donors.

This receptor was obtained from a man younger than 30 in good health. Sequenced input: memory CD4+ T cells sorted from blood. Subset denoted: CD45RA-negative fraction. This chain joins TRBV15 and TRBJ2-3; no reliable D call. The CDR3: CATSREGKRGTDTQYF. The CDR3 DNA follows: TGTGCCACCAGCAGAGAGGGGAAAAGGGGCACAGATACGCAGTATTTT.